This T cell receptor (beta chain) was sequenced in a study of cytomegalovirus exposure and HLA in healthy donors. Background on the study: The same platform used for the roughly 600 first-cohort repertoires was also used for the roughly 120 validation repertoires, as a later analysis reported. Study-wide results and caveats: Researchers catalogued 160 or so TCR beta chains as cytomegalovirus-associated. Most TCR sequences were rare, but some public TCRs occurred in many donors. High specificity and sensitivity for cytomegalovirus status were reported for the classifier.

The length of the CDR3 is 14 residues. V lost 3 bases and J lost 2, with 8 bases in between. Germline V lookup: CDR1 MDHEN, CDR2 SYDVKM. TCRdb's copy holds only in-frame clones and misses some; the assay was immunoSEQ multiplex PCR. This table holds 150,000 to 200,000 clones, roughly 84% found once. As for this clone: Its cognate antigen is unknown.

The sequencing sample was made of PBMCs. This sequence joins TRBV28 and TRBJ1-5, with D hard to call. This sequence was found in a man aged 25 to 45 in good health and CMV-seropositive. The DNA for the CDR3 is TGTGCCAGCAGTTTGGGGAGGGGCAATCAGCCCCAGCATTTT. Protein product: CASSLGRGNQPQHF.